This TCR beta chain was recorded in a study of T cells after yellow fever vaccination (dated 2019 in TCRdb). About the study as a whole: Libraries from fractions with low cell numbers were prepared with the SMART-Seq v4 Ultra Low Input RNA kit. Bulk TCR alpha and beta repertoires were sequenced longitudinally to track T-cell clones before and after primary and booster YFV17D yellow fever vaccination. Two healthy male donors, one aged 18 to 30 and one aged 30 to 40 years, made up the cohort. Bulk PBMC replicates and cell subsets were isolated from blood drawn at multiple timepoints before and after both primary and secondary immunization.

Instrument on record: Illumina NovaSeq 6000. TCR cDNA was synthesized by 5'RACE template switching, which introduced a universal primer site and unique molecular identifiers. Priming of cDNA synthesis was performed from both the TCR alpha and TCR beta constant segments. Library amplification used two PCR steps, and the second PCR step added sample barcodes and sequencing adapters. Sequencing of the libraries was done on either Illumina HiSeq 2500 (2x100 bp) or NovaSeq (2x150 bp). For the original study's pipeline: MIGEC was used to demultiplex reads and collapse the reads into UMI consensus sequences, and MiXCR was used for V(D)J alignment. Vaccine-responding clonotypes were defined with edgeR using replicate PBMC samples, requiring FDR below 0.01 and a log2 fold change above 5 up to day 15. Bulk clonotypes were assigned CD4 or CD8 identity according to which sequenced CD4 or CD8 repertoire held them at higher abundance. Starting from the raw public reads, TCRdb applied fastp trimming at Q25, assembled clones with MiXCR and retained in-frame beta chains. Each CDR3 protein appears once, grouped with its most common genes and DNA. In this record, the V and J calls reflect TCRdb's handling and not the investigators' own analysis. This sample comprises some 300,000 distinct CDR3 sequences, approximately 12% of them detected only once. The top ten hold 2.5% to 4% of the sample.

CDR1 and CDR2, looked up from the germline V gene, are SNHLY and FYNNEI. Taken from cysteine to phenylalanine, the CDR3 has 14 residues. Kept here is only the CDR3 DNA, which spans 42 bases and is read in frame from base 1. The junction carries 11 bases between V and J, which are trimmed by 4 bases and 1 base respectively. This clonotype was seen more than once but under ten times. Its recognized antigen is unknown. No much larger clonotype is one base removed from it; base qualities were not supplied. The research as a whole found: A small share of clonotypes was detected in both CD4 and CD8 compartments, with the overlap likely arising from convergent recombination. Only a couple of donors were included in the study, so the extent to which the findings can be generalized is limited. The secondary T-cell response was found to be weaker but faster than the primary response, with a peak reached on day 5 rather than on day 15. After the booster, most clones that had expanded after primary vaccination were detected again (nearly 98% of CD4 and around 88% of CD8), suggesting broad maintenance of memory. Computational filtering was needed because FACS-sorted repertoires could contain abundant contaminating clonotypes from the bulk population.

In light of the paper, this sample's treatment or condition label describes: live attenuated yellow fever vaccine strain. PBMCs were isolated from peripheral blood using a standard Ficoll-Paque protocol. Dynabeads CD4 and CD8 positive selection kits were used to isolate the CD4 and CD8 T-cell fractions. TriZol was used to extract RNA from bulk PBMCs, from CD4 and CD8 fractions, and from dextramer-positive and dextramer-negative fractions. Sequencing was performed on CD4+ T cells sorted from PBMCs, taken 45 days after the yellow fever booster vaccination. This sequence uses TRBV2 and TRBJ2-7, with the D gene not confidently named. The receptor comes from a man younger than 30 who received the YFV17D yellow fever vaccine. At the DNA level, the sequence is TGTGCCAGCAGTGTCAGCTCTCATTCCTACGAGCAGTACTTC. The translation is CASSVSSHSYEQYF.